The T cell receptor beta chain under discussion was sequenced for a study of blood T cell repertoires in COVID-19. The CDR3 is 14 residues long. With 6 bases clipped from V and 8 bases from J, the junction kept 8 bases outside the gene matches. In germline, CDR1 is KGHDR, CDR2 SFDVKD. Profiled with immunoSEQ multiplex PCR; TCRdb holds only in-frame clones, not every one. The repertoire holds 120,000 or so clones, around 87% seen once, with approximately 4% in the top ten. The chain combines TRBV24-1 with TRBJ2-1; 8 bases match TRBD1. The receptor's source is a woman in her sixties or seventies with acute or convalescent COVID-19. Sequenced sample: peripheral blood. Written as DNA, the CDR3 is TGTGCCACCAGTCAGACAGGGGTGAGCTATGAGCAGTTCTTC. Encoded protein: CATSQTGVSYEQFF.